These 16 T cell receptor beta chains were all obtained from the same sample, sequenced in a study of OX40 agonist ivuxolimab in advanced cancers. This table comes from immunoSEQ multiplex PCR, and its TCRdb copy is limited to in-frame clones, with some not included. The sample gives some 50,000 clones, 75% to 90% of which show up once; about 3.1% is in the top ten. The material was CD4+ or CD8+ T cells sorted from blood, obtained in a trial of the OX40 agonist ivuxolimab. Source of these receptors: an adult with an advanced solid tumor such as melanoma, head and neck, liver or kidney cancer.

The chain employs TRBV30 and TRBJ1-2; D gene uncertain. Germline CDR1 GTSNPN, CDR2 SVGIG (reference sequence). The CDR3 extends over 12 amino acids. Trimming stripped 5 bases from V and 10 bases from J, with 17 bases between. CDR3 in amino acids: CAWCFTEEDYTF. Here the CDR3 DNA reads TGTGCCTGGTGTTTTACCGAAGAGGACTACACCTTC.

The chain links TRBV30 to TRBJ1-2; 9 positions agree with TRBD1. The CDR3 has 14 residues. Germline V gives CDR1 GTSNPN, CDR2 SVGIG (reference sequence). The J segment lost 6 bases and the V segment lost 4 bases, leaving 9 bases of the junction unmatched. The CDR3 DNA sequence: TGTGCCTGGATAAGATCAGGACAGGGGAATGGCTACACCTTC. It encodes CAWIRSGQGNGYTF. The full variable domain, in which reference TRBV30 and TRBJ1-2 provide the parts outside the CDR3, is SQTIHQWPATLVQPVGSPLSLECTVEGTSNPNLYWYRQAAGRGLQLLFYSVGIGQISSEVPQNLSASRPQDRQFILSSKKLLLSDSGFYLCAWIRSGQGNGYTFGSGTRLTVV.

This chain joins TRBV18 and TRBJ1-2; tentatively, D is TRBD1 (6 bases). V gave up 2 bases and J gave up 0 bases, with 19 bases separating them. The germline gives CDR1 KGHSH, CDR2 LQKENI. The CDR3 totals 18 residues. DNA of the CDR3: TGTGCCAGCTCACCAAGCCCAGGGGAGAGAGTAACTAACTATGGCTACACCTTC. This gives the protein CASSPSPGERVTNYGYTF.

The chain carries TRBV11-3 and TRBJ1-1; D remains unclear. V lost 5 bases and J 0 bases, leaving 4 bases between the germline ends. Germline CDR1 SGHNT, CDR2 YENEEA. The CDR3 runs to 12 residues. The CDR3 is CASSLMNTEAFF. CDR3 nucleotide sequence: TGTGCCAGCAGCCTTATGAACACTGAAGCTTTCTTT.

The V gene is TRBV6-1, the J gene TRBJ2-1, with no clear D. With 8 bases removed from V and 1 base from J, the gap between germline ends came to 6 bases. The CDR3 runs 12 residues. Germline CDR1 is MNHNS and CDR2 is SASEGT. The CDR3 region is CASAVSYNEQFF. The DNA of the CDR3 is TGTGCCAGCGCAGTATCCTACAATGAGCAGTTCTTC.

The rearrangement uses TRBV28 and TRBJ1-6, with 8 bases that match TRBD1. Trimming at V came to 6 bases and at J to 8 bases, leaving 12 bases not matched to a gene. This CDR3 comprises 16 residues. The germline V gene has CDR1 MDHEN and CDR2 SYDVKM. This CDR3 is CASRPVGTGGDSPLHF. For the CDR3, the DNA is TGTGCCAGCAGGCCTGTTGGGACAGGCGGCGATTCACCCCTCCACTTT.

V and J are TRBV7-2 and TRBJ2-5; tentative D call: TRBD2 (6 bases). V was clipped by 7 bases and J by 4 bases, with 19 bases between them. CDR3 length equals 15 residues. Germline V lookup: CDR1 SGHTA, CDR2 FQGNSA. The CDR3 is CASNRQTGVRETQYF. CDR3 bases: TGTGCCAGCAATCGGCAGACGGGGGTTCGAGAGACCCAGTACTTC. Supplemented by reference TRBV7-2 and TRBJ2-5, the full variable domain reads GAGVSQSPSNKVTEKGKDVELRCDPISGHTALYWYRQSLGQGLEFLIYFQGNSAPDKSGLPSDRFSAERTGGSVSTLTIQRTQQEDSAVYLCASNRQTGVRETQYFGPGTRLLVL.

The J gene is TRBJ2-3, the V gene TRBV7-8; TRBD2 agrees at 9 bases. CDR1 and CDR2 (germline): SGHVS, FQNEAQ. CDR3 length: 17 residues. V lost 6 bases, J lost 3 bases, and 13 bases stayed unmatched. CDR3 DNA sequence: TGTGCCAGCAGTTCACTAGAGGGACTAGCAATAACAGATACGCAGTATTTT. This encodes CASSSLEGLAITDTQYF.

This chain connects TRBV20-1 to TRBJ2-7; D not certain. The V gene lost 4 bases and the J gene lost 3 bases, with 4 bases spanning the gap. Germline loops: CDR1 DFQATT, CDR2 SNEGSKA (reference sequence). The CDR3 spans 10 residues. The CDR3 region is CSATDYEQYF. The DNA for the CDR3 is TGCAGTGCTACAGACTACGAGCAGTACTTC.

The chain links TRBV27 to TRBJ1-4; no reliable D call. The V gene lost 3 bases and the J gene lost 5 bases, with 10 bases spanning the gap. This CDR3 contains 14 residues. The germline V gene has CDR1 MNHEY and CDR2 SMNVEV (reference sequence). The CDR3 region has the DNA TGTGCCAGCAGTTTTTCGGGGAGGAATGAAAAACTGTTTTTT. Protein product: CASSFSGRNEKLFF.

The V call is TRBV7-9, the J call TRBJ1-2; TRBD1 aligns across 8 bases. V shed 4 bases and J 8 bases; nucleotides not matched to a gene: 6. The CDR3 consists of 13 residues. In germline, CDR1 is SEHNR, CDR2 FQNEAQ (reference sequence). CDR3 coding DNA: TGTGCCAGCAGCTCCTGGACAGGGCCCGGCTACACCTTC. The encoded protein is CASSSWTGPGYTF.

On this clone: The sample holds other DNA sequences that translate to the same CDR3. This CDR3 reads CASSEVGRGGETQYF. The CDR3 DNA is TGTGCCAGCAGTGAAGTCGGCAGGGGAGGCGAGACCCAGTACTTC. The chain employs TRBV25-1 and TRBJ2-5; D may be TRBD1 or TRBD2 (6 bases each). CDR1 MGHDK and CDR2 SYGVNS come from the germline V gene. This CDR3 contains 15 residues. V dropped 2 bases and J dropped 5 bases, with 15 bases sitting between them.

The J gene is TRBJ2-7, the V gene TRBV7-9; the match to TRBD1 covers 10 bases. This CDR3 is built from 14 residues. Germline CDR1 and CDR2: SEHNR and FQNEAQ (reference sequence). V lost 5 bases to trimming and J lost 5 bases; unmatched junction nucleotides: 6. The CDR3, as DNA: TGTGCCAGCAGCGCCGGACAGGGGGAAGACGAGCAGTACTTC. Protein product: CASSAGQGEDEQYF.

This chain's CDR3 is CASSLQGAGGIQYF. CDR3 coding DNA: TGTGCCAGCAGCCTACAGGGGGCAGGGGGCATTCAGTACTTC. The chain links TRBV11-3 to TRBJ2-4; 9 bases align to TRBD1. CDR1 is SGHNT and CDR2 is YENEEA in the germline V gene. There are 14 residues in the CDR3. The trim removed 5 bases at V and 9 bases at J, leaving 8 bases unmatched.

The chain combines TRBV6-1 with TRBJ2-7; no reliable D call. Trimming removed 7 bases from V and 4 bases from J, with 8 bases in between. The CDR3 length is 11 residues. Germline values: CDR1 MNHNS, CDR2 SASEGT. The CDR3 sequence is CASIHNYEQYF. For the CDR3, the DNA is TGTGCCAGCATTCACAATTACGAGCAGTACTTC.

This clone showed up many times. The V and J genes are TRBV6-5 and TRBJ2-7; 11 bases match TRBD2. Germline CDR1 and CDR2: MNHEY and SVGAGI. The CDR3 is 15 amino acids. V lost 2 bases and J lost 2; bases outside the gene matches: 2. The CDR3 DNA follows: TGTGCCAGCAGTTACCTTAGCGGGGGGGCCTACGAGCAGTACTTC. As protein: CASSYLSGGAYEQYF.